This is a list of T cell receptor beta chains from one sample in a study of blood T cell repertoires in COVID-19. Profiled with immunoSEQ multiplex PCR; TCRdb holds only in-frame clones, not every one. The sample lists 75,000 to 85,000 clones, about 90% occurring once. Sequencing input: peripheral blood. Receptors were obtained from a man aged 45 to 65 with active COVID-19. Both conserved end residues are part of each CDR3. The D gene is left open where the match is weak. Clone size is stated in some rows and not others, as once, few, many or a class when expanded.

>TRBJ1-5|NA|TRBV18|NA
CASSEGQLSNQPQHF
TGTGCCAGCTCGGAGGGTCAACTTAGCAATCAGCCCCAGCATTTT
>TRBJ1-3|NA|TRBV5-5|NA
CASSLSAGDSGNTIYF
TGTGCCAGCAGCTTGTCCGCAGGGGACTCTGGAAACACCATATATTTT
>TRBJ1-2|NA|TRBV6-5|NA
CASSLTGNYGYTF
TGTGCCAGCAGTCTGACAGGCAACTATGGCTACACCTTC
>TRBJ1-2|NA|TRBV2|TRBD1
CASSTSLRGTEGGYTF
TGTGCCAGCAGTACTTCTCTTAGGGGGACAGAGGGTGGCTACACCTTC
>TRBJ2-7|once|TRBV13|TRBD2
CASSLGAGGSYEQYF
TGTGCCAGCAGCTTAGGAGCGGGGGGTAGCTACGAGCAGTACTTC
>TRBJ1-6|NA|TRBV15|NA
CATSRDSNNSPLHF
TGTGCCACCAGCCGAGACAGTAATAATTCACCCCTCCACTTT
>TRBJ1-2|NA|TRBV9|NA
CASSVTEGHGYTF
TGTGCCAGCAGCGTAACAGAAGGCCATGGCTACACCTTC
>TRBJ2-2|NA|TRBV9|TRBD1
CASSVASIGTGSVGELFF
TGTGCCAGCAGCGTAGCTTCTATTGGGACAGGGAGTGTGGGGGAGCTGTTTTTT
>TRBJ1-4|NA|TRBV6-5|TRBD1
CASSYRDRGLKEKLFF
TGTGCCAGCAGTTACCGGGACAGGGGGCTTAAAGAAAAACTGTTTTTT
>TRBJ2-5|NA|TRBV7-6|TRBD2
CASSFSSGGQETQYF
TGTGCCAGCAGTTTTTCCAGCGGGGGGCAAGAGACCCAGTACTTC
>TRBJ2-3|NA|TRBV18|NA
CASRPEGVDTQYF
TGTGCCAGCCGTCCTGAGGGGGTGGATACGCAGTATTTT
>TRBJ1-5|NA|TRBV6-5|TRBD1
CASRRQGRGQPQHF
TGTGCCAGCAGACGACAGGGGAGGGGCCAGCCCCAGCATTTT
>TRBJ2-7|NA|TRBV5-1|NA
CASSLRSDRLYEQYF
TGCGCCAGCAGCTTGAGGTCCGACAGGTTGTACGAGCAGTACTTC
>TRBJ2-7|once|TRBV28|TRBD2
CASRGLAGGSYEQYF
TGTGCCAGCAGGGGACTAGCGGGAGGTTCCTACGAGCAGTACTTC